This TCR beta chain was recorded in a study of cytomegalovirus exposure and HLA in healthy donors. Broader study findings: Most subjects had HLA-A and HLA-B alleles reportedly predicted accurately by TCR beta sequences. Earlier findings revealed that most TCR beta V segments proved productive either about 90% or about 30% of the time. Accounts indicate the classifier identified cytomegalovirus status with strong specificity and sensitivity.

PCR involved 60 Vbeta and 13 Jbeta primers. This table comes from immunoSEQ multiplex PCR, and its TCRdb copy is limited to in-frame clones, with some not included. Of 150,000 to 200,000 clones listed, approximately 80% are singletons. CDR1 is SNHLY and CDR2 is FYNNEI in the germline V gene. The J segment lost 0 bases and the V segment lost 3 bases, leaving 9 bases of the junction unmatched. This CDR3 is built from 17 residues. Note on this clone: The target antigen is unknown.

The sample was PBMCs. The TCR sequence derives from a woman aged 40 to 50 in good health and CMV-seronegative. The rearrangement links TRBV2 to TRBJ2-3; 7 bases line up with TRBD1. CDR3 sequence (DNA): TGTGCCAGCAGTGAGAGGTCGAGGGGGCAAAGCACAGATACGCAGTATTTT. Its translation: CASSERSRGQSTDTQYF.